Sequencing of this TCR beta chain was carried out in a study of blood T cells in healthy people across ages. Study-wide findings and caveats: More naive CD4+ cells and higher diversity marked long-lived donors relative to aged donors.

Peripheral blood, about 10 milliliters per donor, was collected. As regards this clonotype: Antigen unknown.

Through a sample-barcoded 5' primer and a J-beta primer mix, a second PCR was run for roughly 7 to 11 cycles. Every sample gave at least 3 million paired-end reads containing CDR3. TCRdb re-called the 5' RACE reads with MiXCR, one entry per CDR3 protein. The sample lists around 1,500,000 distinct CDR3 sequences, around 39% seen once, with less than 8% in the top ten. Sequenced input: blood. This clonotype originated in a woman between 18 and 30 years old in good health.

CDR3 in DNA: TGTGCCACCAGCAGAGATACGGAGACCCAGTACTTC. Translating it yields CATSRDTETQYF. The chain uses TRBV15 and TRBJ2-5; the D is unclear. V lost 0 bases to trimming and J lost 5 bases, with 4 bases between them. This CDR3 is 12 amino acids long. Per the germline V gene, CDR1 is LNHNV and CDR2 is YYDKDF (reference sequence).